Each of the 23 T cell receptor beta chains below was sequenced from the same sample in a study of cytomegalovirus exposure and HLA in healthy donors. The PCR contained 60 Vbeta and 13 Jbeta primers. The table came from immunoSEQ multiplex PCR; TCRdb's copy has only in-frame clones and leaves some out. The table shows around 230,000 clones, with approximately 81% occurring only once. Sequencing used PBMCs. These TCRs come from a girl aged 2-10 years in good health and CMV-seronegative.

The chain joins TRBV7-3 to TRBJ1-1; D call uncertain. This CDR3 spans 15 amino acids. V was clipped by 1 base and J by 0 bases, with 9 bases between them. CDR1 is SGHTA and CDR2 is FQGTGA in the germline V gene. CDR3 in amino acids: CASSLIRVLNTEAFF. The CDR3 DNA reads TGTGCCAGCAGCTTAATACGGGTCCTGAACACTGAAGCTTTCTTT.

This clone was detected a few times. This chain links TRBV6-1 with TRBJ1-3, with 7 bases fitting TRBD1. The ends lost 7 bases at V and 2 bases at J; junction bases unmatched: 5. The germline V gene encodes CDR1 MNHNS and CDR2 SASEGT. This CDR3 region has 14 residues. CDR3 loop: CASTTGVAGNTIYF. CDR3 DNA sequence: TGTGCCAGCACTACAGGGGTAGCTGGAAACACCATATATTTT.

The chain employs TRBV27 and TRBJ1-2; 11 bases are shared with TRBD1. This CDR3 is 14 amino acids long. CDR1 is MNHEY and CDR2 is SMNVEV in the germline V gene (reference sequence). The V gene end was trimmed by 0 bases and the J gene end by 7 bases; junction bases not matched to a gene: 1. CDR3 region: CASSLSGTGGGYTF. CDR3 DNA: TGTGCCAGCAGTTTATCTGGGACAGGGGGTGGCTACACCTTC.

The rearrangement links TRBV29-1 to TRBJ1-2; D gene unclear. Trimming shortened V by 7 bases and J by 8 bases, and 14 bases separated the two germline ends. The germline CDR1 and CDR2 sequences are SQVTM and ANQGSEA. There are 11 residues in the CDR3. CDR3: CSARAGRGYTF. CDR3 bases: TGCAGCGCGCGGGCCGGTCGAGGCTACACCTTC.

The rearrangement joins TRBV19 to TRBJ1-2, with D maybe TRBD1 (5 bases). The CDR3 extends over 16 amino acids. CDR1 is LNHDA and CDR2 is SQIVND in the germline V gene (reference sequence). With 1 base removed from V and 0 bases from J, the gap between germline ends came to 12 bases. The CDR3 reads CASSIVRRGTNYGYTF. The CDR3 nucleotides read TGTGCCAGTAGTATAGTAAGAAGGGGAACTAACTATGGCTACACCTTC. The variable domain in full, completed from reference TRBV19 and TRBJ1-2, reads DGGITQSPKYLFRKEGQNVTLSCEQNLNHDAMYWYRQDPGQGLRLIYYSQIVNDFQKGDIAEGYSVSREKKESFPLTVTSAQKNPTAFYLCASSIVRRGTNYGYTFGSGTRLTVV.

This clone was seen more than once but under ten times. The chain recombines TRBV9 with TRBJ2-7, with TRBD2 identical over 10 bases. V lost 0 bases, J lost 5 bases, and 5 bases stayed unmatched. There are 15 residues in the CDR3. Germline V lookup: CDR1 SGDLS, CDR2 YYNGEE. The CDR3 DNA is TGTGCCAGCAGCGTAGCTACCCTAGCGGGAGACGAGCAGTACTTC. Amino acids: CASSVATLAGDEQYF.

Turning to this clone: The same CDR3 arises from other DNA sequences in this sample as well. V and J are TRBV6-5 and TRBJ2-2, with TRBD2 matching over 7 bases. Germline CDR1 and CDR2: MNHEY and SVGAGI. The CDR3 is made up of 16 amino acids. V dropped 4 bases and J dropped 4; count of bases not matched to a gene: 9. The CDR3 loop is CASSFSGTIGTGELFF. The CDR3 DNA reads as TGTGCCAGCAGTTTCAGCGGGACCATTGGCACCGGGGAGCTGTTTTTT.

This clone appeared a few times. J is TRBJ2-1 and V is TRBV6-1, with a tentative D call TRBD2 (5 bases). Trimming stripped 0 bases from V and 0 bases from J, with 9 bases between. Germline V gene lookup returns CDR1 MNHNS and CDR2 SASEGT. This CDR3 has 16 residues. The CDR3 region has the DNA TGTGCCAGCAGTGAAGCGCCTGGGAGCTCCTACAATGAGCAGTTCTTC. This translates into CASSEAPGSSYNEQFF.

V and J are TRBV11-2 and TRBJ1-1, with 8 bases lining up with TRBD1. The CDR3 totals 12 residues. Germline V CDR1 and CDR2: SGHAT, FQNNGV. The J segment lost 10 bases and the V segment lost 1 base, leaving 2 bases of the junction unmatched. CDR3 nucleotide sequence: TGTGCCAGCAGCTTAGCTGACAGGGGAGCTTTCTTT. Its translation: CASSLADRGAFF.

The J gene is TRBJ1-3, the V gene TRBV11-2; D is perhaps TRBD1 (6 bases). V was trimmed by 1 base and J by 4 bases, leaving 8 bases between them. This CDR3 has 14 residues. Germline assignment: CDR1 SGHAT and CDR2 FQNNGV. The CDR3 loop is CASSLGGLGNTIYF. The CDR3 DNA sequence: TGTGCCAGCAGCTTAGGGGGGCTGGGAAACACCATATATTTT.

The chain links TRBV2 to TRBJ2-7, with 8 bases that match TRBD1. The trim removed 1 base at V and 2 bases at J, leaving 4 bases unmatched. Germline CDR1 reads SNHLY; CDR2 reads FYNNEI. The CDR3 loop spans 15 amino acids. The CDR3 bases are TGTGCCAGCAGTGAAGGGACAGGGATTGCCTACGAGCAGTACTTC. Its protein product is CASSEGTGIAYEQYF.

The chain uses TRBV5-1 and TRBJ1-1, with D unresolved. Germline V gene lookup returns CDR1 SGHRS and CDR2 YFSETQ. This CDR3 contains 13 residues. Deletions cut 0 bases from V and 1 base from J, with 4 bases between. CDR3 sequence: CASSLEQNTEAFF. The CDR3 bases are TGCGCCAGCAGCTTGGAACAGAACACTGAAGCTTTCTTT.

The chain has TRBV6-5 and TRBJ1-2; 11 bases match TRBD1. The trim removed 5 bases at V and 5 bases at J, leaving 7 bases unmatched. CDR1 and CDR2 from the germline V gene are MNHEY and SVGAGI. The CDR3 is 15 residues long. DNA for the CDR3: TGTGCCAGCAGTACCCGGGACAGGGGGTGGTATGGCTACACCTTC. It codes for CASSTRDRGWYGYTF.

In its sample, this clone was seen a few times. The same CDR3 also results from other DNA sequences found in this sample. The V gene is TRBV6-5, the J gene TRBJ1-2, with D unclear. The length of the CDR3 is 16 residues. The V end was cut by 2 bases, the J end by 1 base, with 14 bases between. Germline assignment: CDR1 MNHEY and CDR2 SVGAGI. CDR3 nucleotides: TGTGCCAGCAGTTACCCCGAAGGCTCGGGTAACTATGGCTACACCTTC. The encoded protein is CASSYPEGSGNYGYTF.

V and J are TRBV7-2 and TRBJ1-1; no clear D. Trimming left V 5 bases short and J 1 base short, with 8 bases between. This CDR3 contains 13 residues. Germline assignment: CDR1 SGHTA and CDR2 FQGNSA. The DNA for the CDR3 is TGTGCCAGCAGCCTTACACCGAACACTGAAGCTTTCTTT. This codes for CASSLTPNTEAFF.

The chain employs TRBV30 and TRBJ2-2, with TRBD2 matching 10 bases. The CDR3 runs 17 residues. The ends lost 1 base at V and 4 bases at J; junction bases unmatched: 9. From germline, CDR1 is GTSNPN and CDR2 SVGIG (reference sequence). The CDR3, as DNA: TGTGCCTGGAGTGCCCGCCGGACTAGCGGACGCACCGGGGAGCTGTTTTTT. Translating it yields CAWSARRTSGRTGELFF. Complete variable domain (other parts from reference TRBV30 and TRBJ2-2): SQTIHQWPATLVQPVGSPLSLECTVEGTSNPNLYWYRQAAGRGLQLLFYSVGIGQISSEVPQNLSASRPQDRQFILSSKKLLLSDSGFYLCAWSARRTSGRTGELFFGEGSRLTVL.

This clone was recorded a few times. The chain has TRBV4-1 and TRBJ1-5; D not resolved. Germline V gene data show CDR1 as MGHRA and CDR2 as YSYEKL. The CDR3 runs 18 residues. Trimming left V 1 base short and J 7 bases short, with 23 bases between. CDR3: CASSQARRTDLFGQPQHF. In DNA form, the CDR3 reads TGCGCCAGCAGCCAAGCTCGCCGAACGGACTTGTTCGGGCAGCCCCAGCATTTT.

This rearrangement joins TRBV25-1 to TRBJ2-3; D is unclear. V was shortened by 6 bases and J by 3 bases, with 10 bases between the two germline ends. The CDR3 consists of 13 residues. The germline gives CDR1 MGHDK, CDR2 SYGVNS. CDR3 nucleotide sequence: TGTGCCAGCAGCGAAACTGCTACAGATACGCAGTATTTT. As protein: CASSETATDTQYF.

About this clone: The sample contains more than one DNA sequence encoding this CDR3. In DNA form, the CDR3 reads TGTGCCAGCAGTGAAGCCCGACAGGGGAGGAACTATGGCTACACCTTC. Translation gives CASSEARQGRNYGYTF. The chain combines TRBV6-1 with TRBJ1-2; TRBD1 agrees at 8 bases. Germline assignment: CDR1 MNHNS and CDR2 SASEGT. Losses at the gene ends were 0 bases for V and 2 bases for J; bases not matched to a gene: 5. This CDR3 is built from 16 residues.

The chain is built from TRBV6-5 and TRBJ2-3; 9 bases line up with TRBD1. Germline V gene sequence: CDR1 MNHEY, CDR2 SVGAGI. The CDR3 loop spans 15 amino acids. After removal of 5 bases from V and 5 bases from J, the junction contained 8 bases not matched to a gene. The CDR3 DNA sequence: TGTGCCAGCAGTCTGACAGGGGGAGAAGGAGATACGCAGTATTTT. This gives the protein CASSLTGGEGDTQYF.

The genes are TRBV28 and TRBJ1-1; the D gene is possibly TRBD1 (5 bases). Trimming took 3 bases from V and 4 from J, leaving 15 bases between them. CDR1 is MDHEN, CDR2 SYDVKM, per germline. The length of the CDR3 is 15 residues. DNA for the CDR3: TGTGCCAGCAGTTTCTTTCAAGGGAGGGGCACTGAAGCTTTCTTT. Its translation: CASSFFQGRGTEAFF.

The chain uses TRBV5-1 and TRBJ2-1, with TRBD2 identical over 11 bases. Trimming at V came to 3 bases and at J to 0 bases, leaving 20 bases not matched to a gene. Germline V CDR1 and CDR2: SGHRS, YFSETQ. The CDR3 spans 22 residues. CDR3 nucleotides: TGCGCCAGCAGCTCCTCGACAGGTAGCGGGAGGGATACCTGGAGCTCCTACAATGAGCAGTTCTTC. Translating gives CASSSSTGSGRDTWSSYNEQFF. The full variable domain, its missing parts supplied by reference TRBV5-1 and TRBJ2-1, is KAGVTQTPRYLIKTRGQQVTLSCSPISGHRSVSWYQQTPGQGLQFLFEYFSETQRNKGNFPGRFSGRQFSNSRSEMNVSTLELGDSALYLCASSSSTGSGRDTWSSYNEQFFGPGTRLTVL.

V and J are TRBV6-4 and TRBJ1-2; TRBD1 matches 7 bases. The CDR3 loop spans 10 amino acids. Germline V CDR1 and CDR2: MRHNA, SNTAGT. Trimming took 8 bases from V and 7 from J; bases not matched to a gene: 1. The CDR3 DNA follows: TGTGCCAGCGGGACAGTTGGCTACACCTTC. Translated, it gives CASGTVGYTF.